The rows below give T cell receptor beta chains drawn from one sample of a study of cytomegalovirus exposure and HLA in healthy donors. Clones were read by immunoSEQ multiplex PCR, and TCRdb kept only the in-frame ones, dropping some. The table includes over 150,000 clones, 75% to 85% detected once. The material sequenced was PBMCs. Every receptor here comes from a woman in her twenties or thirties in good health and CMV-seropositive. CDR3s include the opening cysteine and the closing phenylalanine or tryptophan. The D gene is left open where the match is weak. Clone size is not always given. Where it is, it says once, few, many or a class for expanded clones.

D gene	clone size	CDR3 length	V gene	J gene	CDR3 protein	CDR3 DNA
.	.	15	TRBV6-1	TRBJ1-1	CASSGFGTPNTEAFF	TGTGCCAGCAGTGGCTTTGGGACACCCAACACTGAAGCTTTCTTT
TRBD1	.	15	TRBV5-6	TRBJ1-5	CASSFSGTVNQPQHF	TGTGCCAGCAGCTTCTCTGGGACAGTCAATCAGCCCCAGCATTTT
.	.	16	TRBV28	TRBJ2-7	CASSLSGDILFYEQYF	TGTGCCAGCAGTTTATCCGGGGACATCCTTTTCTACGAGCAGTACTTC
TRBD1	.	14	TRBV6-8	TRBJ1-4	CASSQQGSNEKLFF	TGTGCCAGCAGCCAACAGGGGTCTAATGAAAAACTGTTTTTT
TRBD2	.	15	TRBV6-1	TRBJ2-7	CAVKQSAGGTYEQYF	TGTGCCGTAAAGCAATCGGCGGGGGGAACCTACGAGCAGTACTTC
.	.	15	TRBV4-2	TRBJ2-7	CASSQPIGENYEQYF	TGTGCCAGCAGCCAACCCATAGGGGAAAACTACGAGCAGTACTTC
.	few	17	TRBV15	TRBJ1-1	CATSRDHGVIMNTEAFF	TGTGCCACCAGCAGAGATCACGGGGTGATCATGAACACTGAAGCTTTCTTT
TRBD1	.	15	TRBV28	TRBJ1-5	CASSGLTGAYQPQHF	TGTGCCAGCAGCGGGCTGACAGGGGCGTATCAGCCCCAGCATTTT
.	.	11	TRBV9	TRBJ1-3	CASSLGNTIYF	TGTGCCAGCAGCCTTGGAAACACCATATATTTT
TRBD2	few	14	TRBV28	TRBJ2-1	CAIMGLAGWDEQFF	TGTGCCATCATGGGACTAGCGGGCTGGGATGAGCAGTTCTTC
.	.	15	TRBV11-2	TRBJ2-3	CASSLFGGEADTQYF	TGTGCCAGCAGCTTATTCGGAGGGGAAGCAGATACGCAGTATTTT
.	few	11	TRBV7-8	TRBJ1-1	CASSAYREAFF	TGTGCCAGCAGCGCCTACAGGGAGGCTTTCTTT
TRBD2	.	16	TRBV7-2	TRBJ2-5	CASSLVGGGAGETQYF	TGTGCCAGCAGCTTAGTAGGCGGGGGGGCCGGAGAGACCCAGTACTTC
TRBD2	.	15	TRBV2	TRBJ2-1	CASNRLAGGPNEQFF	TGTGCCAGCAATCGACTAGCGGGAGGGCCCAATGAGCAGTTCTTC
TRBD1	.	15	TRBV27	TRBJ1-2	CASSSTGTGGSGYTF	TGTGCCAGCAGTTCAACCGGGACAGGGGGAAGTGGCTACACCTTC
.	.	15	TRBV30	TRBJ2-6	CACRPRDSGANVLTF	TGTGCCTGCCGGCCCCGGGACTCTGGGGCCAACGTCCTGACTTTC
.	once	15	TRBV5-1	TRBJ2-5	CASSLAKNSQETQYF	TGCGCCAGCAGCTTGGCCAAGAACAGCCAAGAGACCCAGTACTTC
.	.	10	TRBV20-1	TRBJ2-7	CSARDNEQYF	TGCAGTGCTAGAGATAACGAGCAGTACTTC
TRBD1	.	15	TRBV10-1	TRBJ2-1	CASSSDRGAYNEQFF	TGCGCCAGCAGTTCCGACAGGGGGGCTTACAATGAGCAGTTCTTC
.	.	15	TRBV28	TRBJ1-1	CASSLESRGPVGAFF	TGTGCCAGCAGTTTAGAGAGTAGGGGCCCCGTCGGAGCTTTCTTT
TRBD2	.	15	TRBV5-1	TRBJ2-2	CASSLSWEGTGELFF	TGCGCCAGCAGTTTATCATGGGAGGGGACCGGGGAGCTGTTTTTT
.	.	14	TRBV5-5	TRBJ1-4	CASSSFRGSEKLFF	TGTGCCAGCAGCTCGTTCAGGGGAAGTGAAAAACTGTTTTTT
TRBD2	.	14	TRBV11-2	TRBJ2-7	CASSASGTSYEQYF	TGTGCCAGCAGTGCTAGCGGGACTAGCTACGAGCAGTACTTC
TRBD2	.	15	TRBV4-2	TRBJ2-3	CASTLLAERTDTQYF	TGTGCCAGCACCTTACTAGCGGAGCGCACAGATACGCAGTATTTT